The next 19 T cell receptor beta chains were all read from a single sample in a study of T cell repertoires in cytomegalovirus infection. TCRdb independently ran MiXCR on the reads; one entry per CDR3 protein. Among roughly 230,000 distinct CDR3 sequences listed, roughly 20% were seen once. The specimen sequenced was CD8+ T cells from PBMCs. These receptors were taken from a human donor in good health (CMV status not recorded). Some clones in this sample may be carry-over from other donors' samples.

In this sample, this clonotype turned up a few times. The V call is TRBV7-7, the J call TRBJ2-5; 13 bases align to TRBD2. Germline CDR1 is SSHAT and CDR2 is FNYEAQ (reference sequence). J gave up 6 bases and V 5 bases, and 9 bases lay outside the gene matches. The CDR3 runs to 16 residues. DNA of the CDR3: TGTGCCAGCAGCGCCCGACTAGCGGGGGGCCGGAAGACCCAGTACTTC. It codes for CASSARLAGGRKTQYF.

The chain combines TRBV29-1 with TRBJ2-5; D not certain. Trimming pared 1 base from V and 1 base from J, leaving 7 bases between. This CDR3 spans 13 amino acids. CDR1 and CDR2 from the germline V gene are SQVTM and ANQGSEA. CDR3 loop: CSVEGQIQETQYF. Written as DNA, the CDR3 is TGCAGCGTTGAAGGGCAGATCCAAGAGACCCAGTACTTC.

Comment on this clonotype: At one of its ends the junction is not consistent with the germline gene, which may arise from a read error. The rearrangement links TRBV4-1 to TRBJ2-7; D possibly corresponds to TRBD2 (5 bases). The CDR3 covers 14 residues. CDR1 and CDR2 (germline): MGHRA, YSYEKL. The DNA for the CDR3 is TGCGCTAGCAGCCAAGGAGGCAACGCCTACGAGCAGTACTTC. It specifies CASSQGGNAYEQYF.

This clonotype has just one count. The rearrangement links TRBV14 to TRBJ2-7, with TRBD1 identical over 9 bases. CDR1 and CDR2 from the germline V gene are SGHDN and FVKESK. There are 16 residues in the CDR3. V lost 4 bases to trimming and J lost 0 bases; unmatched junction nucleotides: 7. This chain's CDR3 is CASSPGQGSSSYEQYF. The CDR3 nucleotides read TGTGCCAGCAGCCCCGGACAGGGGTCTAGCTCCTACGAGCAGTACTTC.

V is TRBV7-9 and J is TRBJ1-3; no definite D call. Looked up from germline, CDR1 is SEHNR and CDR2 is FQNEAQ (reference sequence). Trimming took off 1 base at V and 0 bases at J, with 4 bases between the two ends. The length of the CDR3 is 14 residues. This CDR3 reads CASSLVTSGNTIYF. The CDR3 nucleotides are TGTGCCAGCAGCTTAGTGACCTCTGGAAACACCATATATTTT.

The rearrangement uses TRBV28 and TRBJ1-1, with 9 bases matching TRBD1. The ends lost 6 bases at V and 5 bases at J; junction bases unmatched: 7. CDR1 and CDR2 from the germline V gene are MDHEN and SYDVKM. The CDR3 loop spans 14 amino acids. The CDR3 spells CASSFTGTGTEAFF. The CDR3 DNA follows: TGTGCCAGCAGCTTCACCGGGACAGGGACTGAAGCTTTCTTT. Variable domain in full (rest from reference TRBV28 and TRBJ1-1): DVKVTQSSRYLVKRTGEKVFLECVQDMDHENMFWYRQDPGLGLRLIYFSYDVKMKEKGDIPEGYSVSREKKERFSLILESASTNQTSMYLCASSFTGTGTEAFFGQGTRLTVV.

The CDR3 nucleotides read TGTGCCAGTAGTATAGCGACAGCCACTGAAGCTTTCTTT. Protein sequence: CASSIATATEAFF. This chain links TRBV19 with TRBJ1-1; D possibly corresponds to TRBD1 (5 bases). From germline, CDR1 is LNHDA and CDR2 SQIVND (reference sequence). With 1 base removed from V and 4 bases from J, the gap between germline ends came to 7 bases. This CDR3 region has 13 residues.

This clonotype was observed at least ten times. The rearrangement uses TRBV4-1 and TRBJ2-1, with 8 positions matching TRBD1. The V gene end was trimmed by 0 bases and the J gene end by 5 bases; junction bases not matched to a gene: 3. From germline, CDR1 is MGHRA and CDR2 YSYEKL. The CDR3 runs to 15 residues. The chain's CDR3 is CASSQEGTGDNEQFF. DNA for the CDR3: TGCGCCAGCAGCCAAGAGGGGACAGGAGACAATGAGCAGTTCTTC.

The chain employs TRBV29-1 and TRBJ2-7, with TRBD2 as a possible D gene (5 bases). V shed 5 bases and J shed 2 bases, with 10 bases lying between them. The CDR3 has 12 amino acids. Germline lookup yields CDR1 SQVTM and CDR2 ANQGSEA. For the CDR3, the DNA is TGCAGCGTTAGGACTTCAACCTACGAGCAGTACTTC. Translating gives CSVRTSTYEQYF.

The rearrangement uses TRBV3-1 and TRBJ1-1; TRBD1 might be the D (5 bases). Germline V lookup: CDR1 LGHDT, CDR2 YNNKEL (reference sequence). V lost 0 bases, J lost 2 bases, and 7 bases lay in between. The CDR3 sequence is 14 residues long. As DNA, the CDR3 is TGTGCCAGCAGCCAAGAGTGGACAAACACTGAAGCTTTCTTT. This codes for CASSQEWTNTEAFF. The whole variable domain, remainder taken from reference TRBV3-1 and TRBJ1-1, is DTAVSQTPKYLVTQMGNDKSIKCEQNLGHDTMYWYKQDSKKFLKIMFSYNNKELIINETVPNRFSPKSPDKAHLNLHINSLELGDSAVYFCASSQEWTNTEAFFGQGTRLTVV.

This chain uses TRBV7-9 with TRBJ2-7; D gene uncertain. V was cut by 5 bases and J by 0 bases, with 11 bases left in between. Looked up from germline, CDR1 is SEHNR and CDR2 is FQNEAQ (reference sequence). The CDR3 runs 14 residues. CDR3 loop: CASSHVGPSYEQYF. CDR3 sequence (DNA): TGTGCCAGCAGCCACGTCGGGCCCTCCTACGAGCAGTACTTC. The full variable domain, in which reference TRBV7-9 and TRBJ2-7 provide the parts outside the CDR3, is DTGVSQNPRHKITKRGQNVTFRCDPISEHNRLYWYRQTLGQGPEFLTYFQNEAQLEKSRLLSDRFSAERPKGSFSTLEIQRTEQGDSAMYLCASSHVGPSYEQYFGPGTRLTVT.

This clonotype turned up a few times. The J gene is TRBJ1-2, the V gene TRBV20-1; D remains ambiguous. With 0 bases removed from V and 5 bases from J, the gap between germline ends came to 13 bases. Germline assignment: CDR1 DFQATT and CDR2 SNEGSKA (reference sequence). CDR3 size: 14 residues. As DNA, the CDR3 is TGCAGTGCTAGAGATATTACAGCGAAATATGGCTACACCTTC. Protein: CSARDITAKYGYTF.

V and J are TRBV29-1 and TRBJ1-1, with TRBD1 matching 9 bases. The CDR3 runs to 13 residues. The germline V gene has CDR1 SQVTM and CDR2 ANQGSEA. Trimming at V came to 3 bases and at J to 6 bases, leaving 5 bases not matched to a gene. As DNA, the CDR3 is TGCAGCGTTGACGGGACAGGGTTTGCTGAAGCTTTCTTT. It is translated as CSVDGTGFAEAFF.

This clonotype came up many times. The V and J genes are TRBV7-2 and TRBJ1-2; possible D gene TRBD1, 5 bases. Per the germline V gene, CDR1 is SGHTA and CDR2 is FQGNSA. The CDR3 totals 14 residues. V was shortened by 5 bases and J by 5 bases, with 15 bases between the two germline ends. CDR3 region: CASSPGRDLYGYTF. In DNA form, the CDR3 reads TGTGCCAGCAGCCCAGGGCGGGACTTATATGGCTACACCTTC.

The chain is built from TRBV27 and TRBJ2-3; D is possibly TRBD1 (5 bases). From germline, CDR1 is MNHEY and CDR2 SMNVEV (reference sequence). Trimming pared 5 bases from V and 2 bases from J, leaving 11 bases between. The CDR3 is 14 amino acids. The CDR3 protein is CASSPTVLTDTQYF. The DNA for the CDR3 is TGTGCCAGCAGTCCGACAGTACTCACAGATACGCAGTATTTT.

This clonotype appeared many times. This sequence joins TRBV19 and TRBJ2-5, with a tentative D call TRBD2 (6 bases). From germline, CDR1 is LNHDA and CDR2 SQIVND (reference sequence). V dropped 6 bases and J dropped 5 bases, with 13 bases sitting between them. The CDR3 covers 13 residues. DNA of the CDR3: TGTGCCAGTAGCACGGGACTTGGGGAGACCCAGTACTTC. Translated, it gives CASSTGLGETQYF.

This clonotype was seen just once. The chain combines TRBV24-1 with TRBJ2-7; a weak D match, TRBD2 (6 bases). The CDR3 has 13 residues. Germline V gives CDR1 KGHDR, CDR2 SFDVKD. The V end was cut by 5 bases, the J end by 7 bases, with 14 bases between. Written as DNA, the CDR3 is TGTGCCACCAGTGGGATCGGAGGGAGTGAGCAGTACTTC. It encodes CATSGIGGSEQYF.

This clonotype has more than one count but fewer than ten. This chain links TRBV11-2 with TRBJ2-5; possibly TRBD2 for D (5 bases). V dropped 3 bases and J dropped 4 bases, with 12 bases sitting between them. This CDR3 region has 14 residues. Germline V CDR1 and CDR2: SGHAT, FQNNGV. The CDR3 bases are TGTGCCAGCAGCTTCCGCCGGGGTAGAGAGACCCAGTACTTC. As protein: CASSFRRGRETQYF.

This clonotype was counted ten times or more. CDR3 nucleotides: TGCAGTGCTGGAGCGGGGGGGTCAGCCCAGTACTTC. It yields the protein CSAGAGGSAQYF. The V call is TRBV20-1, the J call TRBJ2-5, with 10 bases fitting TRBD2. V lost 5 bases and J lost 9; bases outside the gene matches: 6. In germline, CDR1 is DFQATT, CDR2 SNEGSKA (reference sequence). This CDR3 contains 12 residues.